This TCR beta chain was captured in a study of shared clonotypes between healthy human individuals. Study-level results: Non-shared clonotypes had lower generation probabilities than clonotypes shared by all four sorted-subset donors.

The germline CDR1 and CDR2 sequences are MRHNA and SNTAGT. Trimming shortened V by 2 bases and J by 9 bases, and 19 bases separated the two germline ends. This CDR3 contains 15 residues. Naive-designated CD8 cells lacked CD45RO, were positively enriched for CCR7, and omitted terminally differentiated effector memory CD45RA+ cells. Donors had no recently reported acute infections or vaccinations and were HIV-negative. Points on this clone: What it recognizes is unknown.

The assay used deep level. Produced via immunoSEQ multiplex PCR; TCRdb's table is partial and in-frame only. Found here are about 2 million clones, roughly 95% of them singletons; the top ten hold about 1.1%. This TCR was sampled from a man aged 18-30 years in good health. This chain uses TRBV6-4 with TRBJ1-2, with D hard to call. The sample consisted of naive CD8+ T cells sorted from blood. CDR3 coding DNA: TGTGCCAGCAGTGACGACCCCTTGGGTGGGAGTAGCTACACCTTC. Translated: CASSDDPLGGSSYTF.